The next 10 T cell receptor beta chains were all read from a single sample in a study of blood T cell repertoires in COVID-19. TCRdb's table, derived via immunoSEQ multiplex PCR, lists solely in-frame clones and lacks some. Here the sample spans 150,000 to 200,000 clones, around four fifths being singletons. The sample was peripheral blood. These receptors originate from a woman of 80 years or more with acute or convalescent COVID-19.

The J gene is TRBJ2-3, the V gene TRBV7-9; D might be TRBD2 (5 bases). Germline CDR1 SEHNR, CDR2 FQNEAQ (reference sequence). V was trimmed by 2 bases and J by 1 base, leaving 7 bases between them. This CDR3 is 14 amino acids long. CDR3 DNA sequence: TGTGCCAGCAGCTTAACCGGGGGCACAGATACGCAGTATTTT. The encoded protein is CASSLTGGTDTQYF.

The genes are TRBV7-9 and TRBJ1-2, with a possible D match to TRBD1 (6 bases). Germline values: CDR1 SEHNR, CDR2 FQNEAQ (reference sequence). The V and J ends lost 5 bases and 6 bases respectively, with 16 bases between them. The CDR3 length is 14 residues. The CDR3 here is CASSPAGTTNGYTF. CDR3 nucleotides: TGTGCCAGCAGCCCGGCAGGGACAACCAATGGCTACACCTTC.

This chain joins TRBV29-1 and TRBJ2-7, with 9 nucleotides matching TRBD2. J lost 0 bases, V lost 4 bases, and 4 bases had no gene match. Germline CDR1 SQVTM, CDR2 ANQGSEA. The CDR3 loop spans 14 amino acids. In DNA, the CDR3 is TGCAGCGTTGGGACTAGCGCTTTCTCCTACGAGCAGTACTTC. This encodes CSVGTSAFSYEQYF.

V and J are TRBV12-3 or TRBV12-4 and TRBJ1-6; possibly TRBD1 for D (5 bases). Trimming removed 5 bases from V and 13 bases from J, with 15 bases in between. The CDR3 loop spans 13 amino acids. CDR3 in DNA: TGTGCCAGCAGTCAAACAGGAGCTTCGCCCCTCCACTTT. Protein product: CASSQTGASPLHF.

V is TRBV19 and J is TRBJ1-4, with D tentatively TRBD1 (6 bases). Germline-derived CDR1 and CDR2 are LNHDA and SQIVND (reference sequence). This CDR3 region has 20 residues. The V end was cut by 5 bases, the J end by 6 bases, with 31 bases between. CDR3 DNA: TGTGCCAGTAGTCGAGGATGGGTCCCAACCTCAGGGGTGGAGGATGAAAAACTGTTTTTT. Protein: CASSRGWVPTSGVEDEKLFF.

The V and J genes are TRBV7-4 and TRBJ1-4; no clear D. There are 13 residues in the CDR3. Germline V gene lookup returns CDR1 SGHVT and CDR2 SQSDAQ. The V and J ends lost 5 bases and 4 bases respectively, with 8 bases between them. The CDR3 coding sequence is TGTGCCAGCAGCCAACACCTTAATGAAAAACTGTTTTTT. This gives the protein CASSQHLNEKLFF.

This chain uses TRBV7-2 with TRBJ2-4; D may be TRBD2 (5 bases). Germline CDR1 is SGHTA and CDR2 is FQGNSA. There are 15 residues in the CDR3. With 1 base removed from V and 3 bases from J, the gap between germline ends came to 10 bases. CDR3 region: CASSLGVEGKNIQYF. DNA for the CDR3: TGTGCCAGCAGCTTAGGGGTCGAGGGCAAAAACATTCAGTACTTC.

This chain uses TRBV30 with TRBJ1-1; 7 nucleotides match TRBD1. Germline V gene sequence: CDR1 GTSNPN, CDR2 SVGIG (reference sequence). The CDR3 consists of 14 residues. V shed 5 bases, J shed 5 bases, and the junction held 11 bases outside the gene matches. DNA of the CDR3: TGTGCCTGGGCGACAGGGATAGTAGGAACTGAAGCTTTCTTT. Residues: CAWATGIVGTEAFF.

The chain couples TRBV7-2 to TRBJ2-7; 7 positions agree with TRBD2. Unmatched junction bases numbered 12, after V lost 4 bases and J lost 3 bases. The CDR3 spans 16 residues. CDR1 is SGHTA and CDR2 is FQGNSA in the germline V gene. In DNA, the CDR3 is TGTGCCAGCAGCTCCCGTCAGTTGCGGGGGAGCTACGAGCAGTACTTC. It specifies CASSSRQLRGSYEQYF.

The chain combines TRBV3-1 (or the pseudogene TRBV3-2) with TRBJ1-5; 7 bases line up with TRBD1. The germline V gene encodes CDR1 LGHDT and CDR2 YNNKEL (reference sequence). The CDR3 length is 14 residues. The V segment lost 3 bases and the J segment 5 bases; nucleotides outside the gene matches: 4. Written as DNA, the CDR3 is TGTGCCAGCAGCCAGAAACAGGGGTATCAGCCCCAGCATTTT. Its translation: CASSQKQGYQPQHF.